The present T cell receptor beta chain was sequenced within a study of CD4+ T cells in melanoma. For this clone: Its target is not known.

Whole-study findings and limits: In melanoma, neoantigen-specific CD4+ T cells reportedly differed in differentiation state. A reported correlation linked neoantigen-specific CD4+ T cells to CD8+, macrophage and B cell function.

Germline trimming cut 5 bases from V and 6 bases from J; bases unmatched to any gene: 6. This CDR3 has 14 amino acids. From germline, CDR1 is SGHVS and CDR2 FNYEAQ. Some clones are missing from TCRdb's copy, which holds only in-frame ones; the method was immunoSEQ multiplex PCR. The table includes about 110,000 clones, about 90% detected once. The chain is built from TRBV7-6 and TRBJ2-7; 11 bases match TRBD1. The clonotype originates from a human donor with melanoma. Sequencing used peripheral blood. CDR3 sequence: CASSPGTGGIEQYF. The CDR3 bases are TGTGCCAGCAGCCCGGGGACAGGGGGGATCGAGCAGTACTTC. Together with reference TRBV7-6 and TRBJ2-7, the CDR3 gives the full variable domain: GAGVSQSPRYKVTKRGQDVALRCDPISGHVSLYWYRQALGQGPEFLTYFNYEAQQDKSGLPNDRFSAERPEGSISTLTIQRTEQRDSAMYRCASSPGTGGIEQYFGPGTRLTVT.